The clone carrying this TCR beta chain showed up just once. Germline V gives CDR1 SGHNT, CDR2 YYREEE (reference sequence). V lost 4 bases to trimming and J lost 5 bases, with 15 bases between them. The CDR3 runs 14 residues. The record originates from a study of blood T cell repertoires in COVID-19. Across the study: Samples of COVID-19 (acute and convalescent) were obtained from the United States, Italy and Spain. T cells, B-cell-depleted T cells, or PBMCs provided the cDNA or gDNA that served as material.

Per the original methods: Nucleated cell counts were estimated from reference gene primer amplification. Sequencing used immunoSEQ multiplex PCR; TCRdb keeps in-frame clones, though not all of them. V and J calls and clone size are those listed in that table; D and trimming were worked out from the DNA. The repertoire has more than 200,000 clones, nearly 90% of them found once; the top ten carry 3%. Sequenced material: peripheral blood. This TCR was recovered from a young man with active or convalescent COVID-19. The chain links TRBV5-4 to TRBJ1-2; possible D gene TRBD1, 5 bases. The CDR3 nucleotides read TGTGCCAGCAGCCTTCTTCAGGGTGCTTATGGCTACACCTTC. Translation: CASSLLQGAYGYTF.